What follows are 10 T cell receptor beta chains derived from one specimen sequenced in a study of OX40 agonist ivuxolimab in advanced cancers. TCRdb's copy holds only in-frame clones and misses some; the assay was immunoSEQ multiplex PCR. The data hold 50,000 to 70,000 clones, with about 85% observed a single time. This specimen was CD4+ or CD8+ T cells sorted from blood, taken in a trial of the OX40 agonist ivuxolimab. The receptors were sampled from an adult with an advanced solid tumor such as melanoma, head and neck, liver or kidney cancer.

CDR3 sequence (DNA): TGTGCCTGGAGGGGTAAGGGAACTGGGGCCAACGTCCTGACTTTC. Its protein product is CAWRGKGTGANVLTF. This chain links TRBV30 with TRBJ2-6, with D uncertain. Germline CDR1 GTSNPN, CDR2 SVGIG (reference sequence). The CDR3 sequence is 15 residues long. The ends were cut back, 3 bases at V and 2 bases at J, with 11 bases in the middle.

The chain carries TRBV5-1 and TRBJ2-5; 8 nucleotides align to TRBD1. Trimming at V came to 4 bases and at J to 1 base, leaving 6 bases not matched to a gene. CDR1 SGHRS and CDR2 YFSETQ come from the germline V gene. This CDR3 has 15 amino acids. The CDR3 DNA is TGCGCCAGCAGCCCTGGGACAGGTTCCCAAGAGACCCAGTACTTC. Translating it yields CASSPGTGSQETQYF.

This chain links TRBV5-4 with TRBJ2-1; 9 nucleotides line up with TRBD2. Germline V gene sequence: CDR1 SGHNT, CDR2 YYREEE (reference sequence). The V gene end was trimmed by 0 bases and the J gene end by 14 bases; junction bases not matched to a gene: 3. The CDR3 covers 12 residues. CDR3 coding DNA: TGTGCCAGCAGCTTGGTGTCTAGCGGGGAGTTCTTC. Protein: CASSLVSSGEFF.

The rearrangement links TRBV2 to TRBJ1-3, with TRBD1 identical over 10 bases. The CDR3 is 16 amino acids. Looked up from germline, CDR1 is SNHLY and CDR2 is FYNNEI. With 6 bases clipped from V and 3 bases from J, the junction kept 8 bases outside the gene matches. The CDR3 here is CASRTTGGVGGNTIYF. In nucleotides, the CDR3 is TGTGCCAGCAGAACGACAGGGGGCGTGGGTGGAAACACCATATATTTT.

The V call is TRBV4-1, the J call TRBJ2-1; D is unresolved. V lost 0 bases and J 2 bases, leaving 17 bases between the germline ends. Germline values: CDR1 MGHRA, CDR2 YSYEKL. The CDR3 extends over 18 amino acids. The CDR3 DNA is TGCGCCAGCAGCCAAGAATATCTCGGCCCGGCGGCCTACAATGAGCAGTTCTTC. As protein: CASSQEYLGPAAYNEQFF.

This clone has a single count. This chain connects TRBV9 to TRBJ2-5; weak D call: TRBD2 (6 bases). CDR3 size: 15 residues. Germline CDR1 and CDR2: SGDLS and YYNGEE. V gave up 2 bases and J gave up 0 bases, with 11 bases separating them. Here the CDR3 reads CASSVQGLYQETQYF. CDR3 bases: TGTGCCAGCAGCGTTCAGGGACTGTACCAAGAGACCCAGTACTTC.

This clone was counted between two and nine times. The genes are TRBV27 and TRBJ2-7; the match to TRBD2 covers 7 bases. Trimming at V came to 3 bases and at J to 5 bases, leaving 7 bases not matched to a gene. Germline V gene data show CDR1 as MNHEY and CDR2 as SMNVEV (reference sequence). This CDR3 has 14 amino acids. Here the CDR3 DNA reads TGTGCCAGCAGTTTTTCGGGGGGTGAGGACGAGCAGTACTTC. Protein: CASSFSGGEDEQYF.

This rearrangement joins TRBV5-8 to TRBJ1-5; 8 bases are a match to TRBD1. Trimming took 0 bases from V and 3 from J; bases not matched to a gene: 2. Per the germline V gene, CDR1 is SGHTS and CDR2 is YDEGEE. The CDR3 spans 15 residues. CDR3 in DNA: TGTGCCAGCAGCTTGGGACAGGGGACCAATCAGCCCCAGCATTTT. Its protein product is CASSLGQGTNQPQHF.

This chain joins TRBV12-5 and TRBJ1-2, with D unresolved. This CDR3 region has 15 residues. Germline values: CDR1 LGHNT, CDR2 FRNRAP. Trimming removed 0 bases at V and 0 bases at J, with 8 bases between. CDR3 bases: TGTGCTAGTGGTTTGGTAAACCCAGCTAACTATGGCTACACCTTC. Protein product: CASGLVNPANYGYTF.

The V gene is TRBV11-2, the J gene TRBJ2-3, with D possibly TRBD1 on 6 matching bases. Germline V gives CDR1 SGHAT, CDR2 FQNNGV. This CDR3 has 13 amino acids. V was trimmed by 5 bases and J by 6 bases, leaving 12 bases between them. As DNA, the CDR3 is TGTGCCAGCAGCAGCCAGGGGTTGGATACGCAGTATTTT. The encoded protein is CASSSQGLDTQYF.